Shown below are 9 T cell receptor beta chains from a single sample sequenced in a study of cytomegalovirus exposure and HLA in healthy donors. The PCR ran on 60 Vbeta and 13 Jbeta primers. Repertoires were generated with immunoSEQ multiplex PCR, while TCRdb's copy carries only in-frame clones and drops some. The table lists approximately 140,000 clones, almost 85% of them singletons. Sequencing input: PBMCs. Receptor source: a young man in good health and CMV-seropositive.

The V and J genes are TRBV28 and TRBJ1-4, with 10 bases lining up with TRBD1. Germline loops: CDR1 MDHEN, CDR2 SYDVKM. The V segment lost 2 bases and the J segment 10 bases; nucleotides outside the gene matches: 7. CDR3 size: 15 residues. CDR3 protein: CASSLNRDRGRKLFF. CDR3 bases: TGTGCCAGCAGTTTAAATCGGGACAGGGGAAGAAAACTGTTTTTT.

The gene calls are TRBV4-1 and TRBJ2-1, with D perhaps matching TRBD1 (5 bases). Germline CDR1 MGHRA, CDR2 YSYEKL. V lost 5 bases, J lost 6 bases, and 11 bases lay in between. This CDR3 is 13 amino acids long. CDR3 in amino acids: CASSLGPPNEQFF. The CDR3, as DNA: TGCGCCAGCAGCTTGGGGCCCCCCAATGAGCAGTTCTTC.

V gene TRBV7-9 combines with J gene TRBJ2-4; 8 bases are a match to TRBD2. J gave up 8 bases and V 1 base, and 7 bases lay outside the gene matches. The CDR3 has 15 amino acids. The V gene's germline CDR1 is SEHNR and CDR2 FQNEAQ (reference sequence). The CDR3 DNA follows: TGTGCCAGCAGCTTAGGTACAGCGGGAGTCGACATTCAGTACTTC. It codes for CASSLGTAGVDIQYF.

Only a few counts were recorded for this clone. V usage is TRBV5-1 and J usage is TRBJ2-5; the match to TRBD1 covers 8 bases. The germline CDR1 and CDR2 sequences are SGHRS and YFSETQ. This CDR3 comprises 14 residues. Trimming at V came to 5 bases and at J to 5 bases, leaving 8 bases not matched to a gene. The CDR3 here is CASSYTRGRETQYF. CDR3 DNA: TGCGCCAGCAGTTATACCAGGGGGCGGGAGACCCAGTACTTC.

The CDR3 region is CASSLGGGELFF. The CDR3 coding sequence is TGTGCCAGCAGTTTGGGAGGCGGGGAGCTGTTTTTT. V and J are TRBV28 and TRBJ2-2; possibly TRBD2 for D (6 bases). The germline V and J ends were trimmed by 3 bases and 7 bases, with 6 bases remaining between them. The germline V gene encodes CDR1 MDHEN and CDR2 SYDVKM. The CDR3 spans 12 residues.

This clone was recorded only once. The rearrangement uses TRBV28 and TRBJ1-5; a possible D gene is TRBD1 (6 bases). The germline gives CDR1 MDHEN, CDR2 SYDVKM. V lost 3 bases and J lost 4, with 19 bases in between. The CDR3 length is 17 residues. The CDR3 loop is CASSFPLTGQGNQPQHF. The CDR3 DNA is TGTGCCAGCAGTTTCCCACTTACAGGGCAGGGTAATCAGCCCCAGCATTTT.

The chain links TRBV1 to TRBJ1-5. TRBV1 is deemed a pseudogene. This CDR3 region has 17 residues. The CDR3 loop is CTSSPTEGRRSNQPQHF. The CDR3, as DNA: TGCACCAGCAGCCCTACCGAGGGCAGAAGAAGCAATCAGCCCCAGCATTTT.

The CDR3 here is CASSPDRGLYNEQFF. Written as DNA, the CDR3 is TGTGCCAGCAGCCCAGACAGGGGGCTCTACAATGAGCAGTTCTTC. This chain uses TRBV28 with TRBJ2-1; TRBD1 matches 10 bases. The CDR3 loop spans 15 amino acids. Trimming took 6 bases from V and 3 from J; bases not matched to a gene: 5. In germline, CDR1 is MDHEN, CDR2 SYDVKM.

The V call is TRBV29-1, the J call TRBJ2-1; a weak D match, TRBD2 (5 bases). The germline V gene has CDR1 SQVTM and CDR2 ANQGSEA. The ends were cut back, 1 base at V and 11 bases at J, with 6 bases in the middle. The CDR3 is 10 residues long. CDR3 region: CSVEGGQQFF. CDR3 bases: TGCAGCGTTGAAGGAGGGCAGCAGTTCTTC.